This T cell receptor beta chain was identified in a study of blood T cell repertoires in COVID-19. The wider study: Collection of acute and convalescent COVID-19 samples took place in the United States, Italy and Spain.

Cohorts were based on clinical histories the participants reported. The CDR3 has 15 amino acids. The V gene's germline CDR1 is LNHNV and CDR2 YYDKDF (reference sequence). Germline trimming cut 2 bases from V and 4 bases from J; bases unmatched to any gene: 7. Clones were sequenced by immunoSEQ multiplex PCR, and TCRdb holds only the in-frame ones, with some missing. The sample includes hundreds of thousands of clones, 88% of them seen just once. The gene calls are TRBV15 and TRBJ2-5, with 7 bases fitting TRBD2. Sequencing was done on a sample of PBMCs or T cells enriched from blood (not recorded which). The TCR comes from a woman in her 50s with acute COVID-19. The CDR3 here is CATSRPTGTTETQYF. The CDR3 DNA reads as TGTGCCACCAGCAGACCGACCGGGACTACAGAGACCCAGTACTTC.